These 10 T cell receptor beta chains were all obtained from the same sample, sequenced in a study of blood T cell repertoires in COVID-19. Method: immunoSEQ multiplex PCR; TCRdb's copy keeps in-frame clones and lacks some. The repertoire holds around 72,000 clones, approximately 88% seen once, with over 25% in the top ten. The sequencing input was peripheral blood. The receptor set was obtained from a man over 45 with acute or convalescent COVID-19.

The CDR3, as DNA: TGTGCCAGCAGTCCCTGGGAGGGGGGGGAGGCTTTCTTT. This translates into CASSPWEGGEAFF. J is TRBJ1-1 and V is TRBV12-3 or TRBV12-4; D may be TRBD1 (6 bases). This CDR3 region has 13 residues. Deletions cut 5 bases from V and 11 bases from J, with 18 bases between.

The chain couples TRBV6-5 to TRBJ1-5; no reliable D call. CDR1 and CDR2 from the germline V gene are MNHEY and SVGAGI. V was cut by 6 bases and J by 5 bases, with 11 bases left in between. This CDR3 contains 13 residues. The CDR3 bases are TGTGCCAGCAGAGCCTTTGAGGATCAGCCCCAGCATTTT. Its protein is CASRAFEDQPQHF.

This chain uses TRBV12-3 or TRBV12-4 with TRBJ1-2, with D uncertain. The V gene lost 6 bases and the J gene lost 9 bases, with 11 bases spanning the gap. This CDR3 is 11 amino acids long. The chain's CDR3 is CASSPNLRYTF. CDR3 sequence (DNA): TGTGCCAGCAGCCCCAACTTACGCTACACCTTC.

This clone was seen a single time. The chain employs TRBV27 and TRBJ2-5; D possibly corresponds to TRBD2 (7 bases). The germline gives CDR1 MNHEY, CDR2 SMNVEV (reference sequence). CDR3 length: 14 residues. Trimming left V 3 bases short and J 5 bases short, with 13 bases between. As DNA, the CDR3 is TGTGCCAGCAGTTTCGGGGGGCGCGGGGAGACCCAGTACTTC. Encoded protein: CASSFGGRGETQYF.

This clone was observed a single time. The chain combines TRBV3-1 (or the pseudogene TRBV3-2) with TRBJ2-5; the match to TRBD1 covers 8 bases. J was trimmed by 1 base and V by 4 bases; bases with no gene match: 8. The CDR3 covers 16 residues. Germline loops: CDR1 LGHDT, CDR2 YNNKEL (reference sequence). Here the CDR3 DNA reads TGTGCCAGCAGCCCATACGTCGACAGGGGCCAAGAGACCCAGTACTTC. Residues: CASSPYVDRGQETQYF.

The chain employs TRBV6-5 and TRBJ1-2; D gene ambiguous. This CDR3 is built from 14 residues. Germline V CDR1 and CDR2: MNHEY, SVGAGI. Trimming left V 0 bases short and J 4 bases short, with 9 bases between. CDR3 region: CASSYSQEGYGYTF. The CDR3, as DNA: TGTGCCAGCAGTTACTCGCAGGAGGGCTATGGCTACACCTTC.

The chain joins TRBV4-1 to TRBJ2-1; 8 bases map to TRBD2. Germline CDR1 reads MGHRA; CDR2 reads YSYEKL. This CDR3 is built from 17 residues. The trim removed 1 base at V and 6 bases at J, leaving 11 bases unmatched. The CDR3 sequence is CASSQGRARGAFNEQFF. In DNA, the CDR3 is TGCGCCAGCAGCCAAGGCCGGGCGCGGGGGGCCTTCAATGAGCAGTTCTTC.

J is TRBJ2-1 and V is TRBV29-1; a possible D gene is TRBD2 (5 bases). The CDR3 is 10 amino acids. Trimming took off 6 bases at V and 10 bases at J, with 10 bases between the two ends. Germline values: CDR1 SQVTM, CDR2 ANQGSEA. The CDR3 protein is CSVGLGEQFF. CDR3 in DNA: TGCAGCGTCGGACTGGGCGAGCAGTTCTTC.

This clone was recorded once. The CDR3 nucleotides read TGTGCCAGCAGTTACTTACAGAACACTGAAGCTTTCTTT. This encodes CASSYLQNTEAFF. V is TRBV6-5 and J is TRBJ1-1; D call uncertain. This CDR3 has 13 residues. V was cut by 1 base and J by 1 base, with 4 bases left in between. CDR1 is MNHEY, CDR2 SVGAGI, per germline.

The chain employs TRBV6-5 and TRBJ2-1; a weak D match, TRBD1 (5 bases). The germline gives CDR1 MNHEY, CDR2 SVGAGI. V dropped 6 bases and J dropped 2 bases, with 14 bases sitting between them. CDR3 size: 15 residues. The CDR3 coding sequence is TGTGCCAGCAGAGACAGATCCGCTACCTACAATGAGCAGTTCTTC. It yields the protein CASRDRSATYNEQFF.